This T cell receptor (beta chain) stems from a study of T-cell reconstitution after alpha-beta-depleted transplantation in children. CDR1 is SGHRS, CDR2 YFSETQ, per germline. The CDR3 has 16 residues. Trimming left V 0 bases short and J 0 bases short, with 9 bases between. Unique molecular identifiers were used in preparing the TCRbeta library. TCRdb fed the PCR reads into MiXCR, producing one record per CDR3 protein. The table has about 640,000 distinct CDR3 sequences, roughly 15% seen once. The V call is TRBV5-1, the J call TRBJ2-2; perhaps TRBD2 as D (7 bases). The receptor was isolated from a human donor who donated a stem cell graft to a child with acute myeloid leukemia. The starting material was PBMCs from the stem cell graft donor, obtained from the stem cell graft. In nucleotides, the CDR3 is TGCGCCAGCAGCTTGGAGGGGGGGACGAACACCGGGGAGCTGTTTTTT. Translating gives CASSLEGGTNTGELFF. The full variable domain, completed using reference TRBV5-1 and TRBJ2-2, is KAGVTQTPRYLIKTRGQQVTLSCSPISGHRSVSWYQQTPGQGLQFLFEYFSETQRNKGNFPGRFSGRQFSNSRSEMNVSTLELGDSALYLCASSLEGGTNTGELFFGEGSRLTVL.